This T cell receptor (beta chain) originates from a study of radiation and T cells in renal cell carcinoma. The table came from immunoSEQ multiplex PCR; TCRdb's copy has only in-frame clones and leaves some out. The sample yields around 120,000 clones, 75% to 85% seen once. Findings of the study overall: Pretreatment tumor biopsies were lacking, so baseline clonotypes are unknown. From baseline, blood top tumor clonotypes peaked at 2 weeks post-radiation.

The CDR3 runs 15 residues. Germline CDR1 reads MNHEY; CDR2 reads SVGAGI. V dropped 0 bases and J dropped 0 bases, with 6 bases sitting between them. This clone was detected once. Its antigen remains unknown. The time point here: blood 2 weeks post-SBRT. The treatment was: 15 Gy SBRT to primary tumor, nephrectomy 4 weeks later. The source was blood, collected from a patient whose treatment included radiotherapy and nephrectomy. This sequence was found in a woman aged 55 to 70 with renal cell carcinoma. This rearrangement joins TRBV6-5 to TRBJ1-3; unclear D gene. CDR3 sequence: CASSYSLYSGNTIYF. The CDR3 DNA sequence: TGTGCCAGCAGTTACTCGTTGTACTCTGGAAACACCATATATTTT.